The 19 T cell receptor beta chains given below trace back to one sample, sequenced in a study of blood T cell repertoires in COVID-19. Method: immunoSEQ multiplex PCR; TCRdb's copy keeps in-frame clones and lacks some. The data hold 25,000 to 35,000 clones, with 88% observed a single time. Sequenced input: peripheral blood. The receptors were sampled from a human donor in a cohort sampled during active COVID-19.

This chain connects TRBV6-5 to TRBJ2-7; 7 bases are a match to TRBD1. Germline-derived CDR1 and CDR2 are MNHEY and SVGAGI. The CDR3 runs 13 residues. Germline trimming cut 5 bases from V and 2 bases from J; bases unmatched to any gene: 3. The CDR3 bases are TGTGCCAGCAGTCGGACAGGACCCTACGAGCAGTACTTC. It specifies CASSRTGPYEQYF.

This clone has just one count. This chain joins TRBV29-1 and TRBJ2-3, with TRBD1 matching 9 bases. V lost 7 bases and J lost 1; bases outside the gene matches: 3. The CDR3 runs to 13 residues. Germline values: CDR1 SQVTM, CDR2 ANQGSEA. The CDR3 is CSARQGGTDTQYF. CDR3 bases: TGCAGCGCTCGACAGGGGGGCACAGATACGCAGTATTTT.

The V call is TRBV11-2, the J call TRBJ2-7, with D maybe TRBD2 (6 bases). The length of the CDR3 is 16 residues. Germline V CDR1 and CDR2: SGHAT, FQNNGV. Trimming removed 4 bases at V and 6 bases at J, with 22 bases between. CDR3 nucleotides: TGTGCCAGCAGCTCCATACGTTGGGCGGGGAAGAGCGAGCAGTACTTC. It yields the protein CASSSIRWAGKSEQYF.

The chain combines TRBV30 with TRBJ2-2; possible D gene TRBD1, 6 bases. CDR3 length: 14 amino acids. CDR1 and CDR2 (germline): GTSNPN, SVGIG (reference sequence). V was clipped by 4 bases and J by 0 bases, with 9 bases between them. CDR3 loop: CAWNRGTNTGELFF. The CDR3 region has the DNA TGTGCCTGGAATAGGGGGACGAACACCGGGGAGCTGTTTTTT.

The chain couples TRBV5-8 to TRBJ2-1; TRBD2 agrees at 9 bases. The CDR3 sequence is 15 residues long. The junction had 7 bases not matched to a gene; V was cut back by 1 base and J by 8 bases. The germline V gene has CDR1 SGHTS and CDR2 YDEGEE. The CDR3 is CASSLLGGGAYEQFF. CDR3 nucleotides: TGTGCCAGCAGCTTGCTGGGCGGGGGGGCCTATGAGCAGTTCTTC.

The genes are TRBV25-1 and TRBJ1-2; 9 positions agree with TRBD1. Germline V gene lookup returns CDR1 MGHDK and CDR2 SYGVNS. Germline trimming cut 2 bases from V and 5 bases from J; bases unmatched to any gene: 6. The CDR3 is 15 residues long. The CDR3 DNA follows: TGTGCCAGCAGTGAAGGTCCTGGGACAGGGTATGGCTACACCTTC. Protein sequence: CASSEGPGTGYGYTF.

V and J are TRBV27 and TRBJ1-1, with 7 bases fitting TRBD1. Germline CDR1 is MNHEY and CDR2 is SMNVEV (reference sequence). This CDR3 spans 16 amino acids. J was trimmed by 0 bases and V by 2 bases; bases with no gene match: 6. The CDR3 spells CASSLRTGAMNTEAFF. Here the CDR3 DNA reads TGTGCCAGCAGTTTACGGACAGGCGCGATGAACACTGAAGCTTTCTTT.

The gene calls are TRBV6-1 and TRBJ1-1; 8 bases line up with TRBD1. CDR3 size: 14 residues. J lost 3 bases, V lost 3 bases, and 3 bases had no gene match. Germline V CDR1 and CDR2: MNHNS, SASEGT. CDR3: CASSDPGGHTEAFF. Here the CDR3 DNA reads TGTGCCAGCAGTGATCCAGGGGGCCACACTGAAGCTTTCTTT.

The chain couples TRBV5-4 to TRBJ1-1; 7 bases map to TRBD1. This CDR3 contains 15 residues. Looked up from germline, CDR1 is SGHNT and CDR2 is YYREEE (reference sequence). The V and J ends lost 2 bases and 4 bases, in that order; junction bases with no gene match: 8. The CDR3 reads CASSLQTGRVTEAFF. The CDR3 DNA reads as TGTGCCAGCAGCTTACAGACAGGGAGAGTCACTGAAGCTTTCTTT.

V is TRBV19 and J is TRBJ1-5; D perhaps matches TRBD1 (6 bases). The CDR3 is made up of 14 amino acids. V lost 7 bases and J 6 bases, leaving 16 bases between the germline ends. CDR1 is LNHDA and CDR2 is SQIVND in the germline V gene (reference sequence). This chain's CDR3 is CASNHGGGGQPQHF. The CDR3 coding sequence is TGTGCCAGTAATCATGGGGGCGGGGGTCAGCCCCAGCATTTT.

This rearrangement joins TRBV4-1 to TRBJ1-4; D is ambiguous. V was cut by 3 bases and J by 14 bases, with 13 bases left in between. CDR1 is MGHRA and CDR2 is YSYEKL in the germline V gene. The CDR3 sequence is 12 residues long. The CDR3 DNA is TGCGCCAGCAGCCATATCAGGTCCCTTCTGTTTTTT. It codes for CASSHIRSLLFF.

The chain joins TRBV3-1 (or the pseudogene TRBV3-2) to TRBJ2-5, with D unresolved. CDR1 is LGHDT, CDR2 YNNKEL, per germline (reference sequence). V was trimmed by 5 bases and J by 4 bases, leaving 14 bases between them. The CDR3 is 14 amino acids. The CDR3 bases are TGTGCCAGCAGCAGCAACTCTTGGAGAGAGACCCAGTACTTC. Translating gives CASSSNSWRETQYF.

The DNA for the CDR3 is TGTGCCAGCAGACAGGAAGAGACCCAGTACTTC. Translating it yields CASRQEETQYF. The chain links TRBV19 to TRBJ2-5, with a weak D call TRBD1 (6 bases). The CDR3 covers 11 residues. Germline V gene sequence: CDR1 LNHDA, CDR2 SQIVND (reference sequence). The V gene lost 9 bases and the J gene lost 3 bases, with 8 bases spanning the gap.

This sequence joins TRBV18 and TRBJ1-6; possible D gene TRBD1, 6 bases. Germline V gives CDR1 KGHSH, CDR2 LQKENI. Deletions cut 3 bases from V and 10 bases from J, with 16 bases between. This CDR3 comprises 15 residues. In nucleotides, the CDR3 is TGTGCCAGCTCACCGGGACCACAGGGACGATCACCCCTCCACTTT. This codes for CASSPGPQGRSPLHF. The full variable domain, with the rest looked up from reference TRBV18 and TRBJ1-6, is NAGVMQNPRHLVRRRGQEARLRCSPMKGHSHVYWYRQLPEEGLKFMVYLQKENIIDESGMPKERFSAEFPKEGPSILRIQQVVRGDSAAYFCASSPGPQGRSPLHFGNGTRLTVT.

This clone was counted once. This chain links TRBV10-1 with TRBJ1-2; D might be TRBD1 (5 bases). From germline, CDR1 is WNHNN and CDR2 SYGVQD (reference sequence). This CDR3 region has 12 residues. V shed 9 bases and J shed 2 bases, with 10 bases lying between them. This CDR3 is CARPDTNYGYTF. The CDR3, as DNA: TGCGCCAGGCCGGACACGAACTATGGCTACACCTTC.

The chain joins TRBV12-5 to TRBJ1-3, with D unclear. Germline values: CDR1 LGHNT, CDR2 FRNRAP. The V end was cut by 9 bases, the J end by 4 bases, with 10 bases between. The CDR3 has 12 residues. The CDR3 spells CASAWEGNTIYF. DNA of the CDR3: TGTGCTAGCGCCTGGGAGGGAAACACCATATATTTT.

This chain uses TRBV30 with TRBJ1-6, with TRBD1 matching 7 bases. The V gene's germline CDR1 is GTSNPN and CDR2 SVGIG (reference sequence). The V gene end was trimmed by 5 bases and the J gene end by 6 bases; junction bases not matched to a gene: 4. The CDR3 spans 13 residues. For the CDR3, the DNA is TGTGCCTGGGCCAGACAGGGTAATTCACCCCTCCACTTT. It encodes CAWARQGNSPLHF.

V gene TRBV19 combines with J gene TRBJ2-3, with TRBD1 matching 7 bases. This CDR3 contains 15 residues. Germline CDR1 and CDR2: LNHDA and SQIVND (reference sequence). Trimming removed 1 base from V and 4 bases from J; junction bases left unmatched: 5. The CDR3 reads CASSIGDRNPDTQYF. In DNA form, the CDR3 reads TGTGCCAGTAGTATAGGGGACAGAAACCCAGATACGCAGTATTTT.

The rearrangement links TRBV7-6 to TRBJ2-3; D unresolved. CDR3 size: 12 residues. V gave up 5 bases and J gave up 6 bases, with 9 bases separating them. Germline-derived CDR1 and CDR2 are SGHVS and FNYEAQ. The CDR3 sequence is CASSLLSDTQYF. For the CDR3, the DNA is TGTGCCAGCAGCCTTCTTTCGGATACGCAGTATTTT.